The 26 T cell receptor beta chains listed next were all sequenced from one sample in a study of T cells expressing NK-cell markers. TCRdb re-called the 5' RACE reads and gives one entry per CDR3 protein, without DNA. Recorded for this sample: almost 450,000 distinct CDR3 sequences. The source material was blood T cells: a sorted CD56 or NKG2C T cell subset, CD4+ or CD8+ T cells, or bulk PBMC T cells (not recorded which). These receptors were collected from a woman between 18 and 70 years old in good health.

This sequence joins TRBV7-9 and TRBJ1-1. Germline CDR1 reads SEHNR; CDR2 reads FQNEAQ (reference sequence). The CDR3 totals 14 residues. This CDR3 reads CASSLSQANTEAFF.

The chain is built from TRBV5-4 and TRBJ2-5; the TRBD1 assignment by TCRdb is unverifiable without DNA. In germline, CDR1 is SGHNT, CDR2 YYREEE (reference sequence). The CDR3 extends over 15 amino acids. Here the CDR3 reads CASSRETGSGETQYF.

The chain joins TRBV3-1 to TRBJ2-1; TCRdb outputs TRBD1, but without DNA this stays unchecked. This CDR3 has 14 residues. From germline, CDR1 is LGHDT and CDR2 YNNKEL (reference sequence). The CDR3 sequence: CASSHSAGHNEQFF.

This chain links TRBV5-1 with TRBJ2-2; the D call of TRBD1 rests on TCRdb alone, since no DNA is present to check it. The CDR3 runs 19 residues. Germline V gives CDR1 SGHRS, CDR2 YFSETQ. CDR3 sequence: CASSLVTQSVRSNTGELFF.

The CDR3 sequence is CAWTSTDTQYF. This chain links TRBV30 with TRBJ2-3. The CDR3 is 11 amino acids. Germline CDR1 reads GTSNPN; CDR2 reads SVGIG (reference sequence).

The CDR3 region is CASSQSYPGGDEQFF. This sequence joins TRBV4-1 and TRBJ2-1; TCRdb lists TRBD1, though no DNA is available to test this call. The germline gives CDR1 MGHRA, CDR2 YSYEKL. The CDR3 contains 15 residues.

The CDR3 sequence is CASSPLGTNSPLHF. The chain employs TRBV5-8 and TRBJ1-6; the TCRdb call, TRBD1, lacks DNA for checking. The CDR3 consists of 14 residues. Germline assignment: CDR1 SGHTS and CDR2 YDEGEE.

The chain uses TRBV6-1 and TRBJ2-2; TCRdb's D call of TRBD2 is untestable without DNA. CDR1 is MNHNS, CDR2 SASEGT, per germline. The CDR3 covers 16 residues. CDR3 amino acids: CASALPTGANTGELFF.

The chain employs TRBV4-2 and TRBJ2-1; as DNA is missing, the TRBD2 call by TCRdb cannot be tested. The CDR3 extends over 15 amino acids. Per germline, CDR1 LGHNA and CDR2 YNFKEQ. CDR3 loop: CASSQDGTSVNEQFF.

The CDR3: CAWSGTPYQPQHF. V and J are TRBV30 and TRBJ1-5; TCRdb outputs TRBD1, but without DNA this stays unchecked. Germline CDR1 GTSNPN, CDR2 SVGIG (reference sequence). The CDR3 extends over 13 amino acids.

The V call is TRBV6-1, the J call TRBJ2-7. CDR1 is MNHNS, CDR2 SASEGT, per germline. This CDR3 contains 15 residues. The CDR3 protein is CASSPVSFSSYEQYF.

The CDR3 spells CASRGQGDGTEAFF. The chain uses TRBV9 and TRBJ1-1; TCRdb indicates TRBD1, and absent DNA this call remains unverified. This CDR3 contains 14 residues. The V gene's germline CDR1 is SGDLS and CDR2 YYNGEE.

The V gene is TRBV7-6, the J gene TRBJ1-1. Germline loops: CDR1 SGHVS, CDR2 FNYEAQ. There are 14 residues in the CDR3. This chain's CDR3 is CASSLVPENTEAFF. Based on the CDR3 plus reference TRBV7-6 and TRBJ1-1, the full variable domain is GAGVSQSPRYKVTKRGQDVALRCDPISGHVSLYWYRQALGQGPEFLTYFNYEAQQDKSGLPNDRFSAERPEGSISTLTIQRTEQRDSAMYRCASSLVPENTEAFFGQGTRLTVV.

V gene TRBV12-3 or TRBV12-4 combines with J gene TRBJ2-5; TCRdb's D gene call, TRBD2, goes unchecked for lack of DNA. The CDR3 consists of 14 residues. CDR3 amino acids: CASSLGLAGASQYF.

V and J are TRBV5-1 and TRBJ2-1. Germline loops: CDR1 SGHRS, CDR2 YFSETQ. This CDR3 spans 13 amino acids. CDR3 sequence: CASATTNLNEQFF.

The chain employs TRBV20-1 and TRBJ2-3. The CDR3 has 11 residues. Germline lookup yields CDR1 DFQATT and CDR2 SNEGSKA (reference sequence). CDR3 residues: CRALRVDTQYF.

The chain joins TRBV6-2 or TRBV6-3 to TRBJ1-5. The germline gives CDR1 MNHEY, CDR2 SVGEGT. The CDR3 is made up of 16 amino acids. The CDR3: CATLPIVGYSNQPQHF.

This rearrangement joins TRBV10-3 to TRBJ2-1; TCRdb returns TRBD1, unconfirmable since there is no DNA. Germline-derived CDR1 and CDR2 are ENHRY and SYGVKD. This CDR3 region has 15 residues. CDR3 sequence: CATSGRQDNYNEQFF.

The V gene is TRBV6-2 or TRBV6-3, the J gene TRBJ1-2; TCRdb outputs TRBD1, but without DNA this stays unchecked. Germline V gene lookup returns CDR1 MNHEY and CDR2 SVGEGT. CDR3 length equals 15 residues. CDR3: CASSYSGTGTYGYTF.

The CDR3 is CASSKVNTEAFF. The J gene is TRBJ1-1, the V gene TRBV7-9. The germline V gene has CDR1 SEHNR and CDR2 FQNEAQ (reference sequence). This CDR3 has 12 residues.

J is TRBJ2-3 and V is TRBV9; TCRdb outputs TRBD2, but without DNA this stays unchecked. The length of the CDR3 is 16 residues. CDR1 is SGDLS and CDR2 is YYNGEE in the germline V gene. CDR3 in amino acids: CASSVVLAGVTDTQYF.

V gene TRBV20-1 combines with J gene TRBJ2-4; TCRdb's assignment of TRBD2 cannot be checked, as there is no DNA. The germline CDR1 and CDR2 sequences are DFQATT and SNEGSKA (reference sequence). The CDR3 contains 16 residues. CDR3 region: CSVTPARGAPKNIQYF.

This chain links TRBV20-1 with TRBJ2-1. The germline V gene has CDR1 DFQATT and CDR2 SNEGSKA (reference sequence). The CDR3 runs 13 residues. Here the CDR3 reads CSARVPAYNEQFF.

This CDR3 is CASTERPTTYEQYF. The rearrangement links TRBV2 to TRBJ2-7. CDR3 length equals 14 residues. Germline CDR1 is SNHLY and CDR2 is FYNNEI.

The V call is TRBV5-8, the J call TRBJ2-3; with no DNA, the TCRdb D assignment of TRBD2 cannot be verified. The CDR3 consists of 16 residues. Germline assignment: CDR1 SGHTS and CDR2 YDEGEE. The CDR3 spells CASRYGLAGVPDTQYF.

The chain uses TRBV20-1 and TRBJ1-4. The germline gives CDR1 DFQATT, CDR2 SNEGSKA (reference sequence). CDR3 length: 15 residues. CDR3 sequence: CSARDLAATNEKLFF.